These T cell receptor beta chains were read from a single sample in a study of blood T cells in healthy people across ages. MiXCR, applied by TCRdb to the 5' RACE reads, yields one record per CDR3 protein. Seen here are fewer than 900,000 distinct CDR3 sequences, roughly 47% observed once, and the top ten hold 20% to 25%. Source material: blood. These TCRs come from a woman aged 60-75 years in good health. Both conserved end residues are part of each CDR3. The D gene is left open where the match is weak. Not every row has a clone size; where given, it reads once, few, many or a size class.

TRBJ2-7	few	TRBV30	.	TGTGCCTGGAGTCTTGGGCGCGAGCAGTACTTC	CAWSLGREQYF
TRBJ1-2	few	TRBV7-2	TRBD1	TGTGCCAGCAGCTTAGCATCGACAGGGTATGGCTACACCTTC	CASSLASTGYGYTF
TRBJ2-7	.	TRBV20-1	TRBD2	TGCAGTGCCATCGATCAGCGGGAGGGAACGTACGAGCAGTACTTC	CSAIDQREGTYEQYF
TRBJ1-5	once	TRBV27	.	TGTGCCAGCAGTTTTTCCTCGGGCGGTAATCAGCCCCAGCATTTT	CASSFSSGGNQPQHF
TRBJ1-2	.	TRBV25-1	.	TGTGCCAGCAGGTCGTCGGGGTTTGGCTACACCTTC	CASRSSGFGYTF
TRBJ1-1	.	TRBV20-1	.	TGCAGTGCTAGATGGCTGACTGAAGCTTTCTTT	CSARWLTEAFF
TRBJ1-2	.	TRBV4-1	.	TGCGCCAGCAGCCAAGAGGAAACCCTCTATGGCTACACCTTC	CASSQEETLYGYTF
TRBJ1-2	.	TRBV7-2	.	TGTGCCAGCAGCCAACAGACGATCTATGGCTACACCTTC	CASSQQTIYGYTF
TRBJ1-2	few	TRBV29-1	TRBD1	TGCAGCGTTGTTCCCCAGGGGGGCTATGGCTACACCTTC	CSVVPQGGYGYTF
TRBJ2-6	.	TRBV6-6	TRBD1	TGTGCCAGCAGTTACTCAGGGGGCGTTTCTGGGGCCAACGTCATGACTTTC	CASSYSGGVSGANVMTF
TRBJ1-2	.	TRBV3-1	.	TGTGCCAGCAGCCAAGAAATCTACTATGGCTACACCTTC	CASSQEIYYGYTF
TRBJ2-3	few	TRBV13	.	TGTGCCAGCAGCCCCCGACCCGGGGGCCGCTTTACCTTTTCTAGCACAGATACGCAGTATTTT	CASSPRPGGRFTFSSTDTQYF
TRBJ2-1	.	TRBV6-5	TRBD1	TGTGCCAGCAGTTACCTATCGACAGGGTTAGGGCAGTTCTTC	CASSYLSTGLGQFF
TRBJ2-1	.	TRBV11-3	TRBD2	TGTGCCTGCAGCAAGGGACTAGCGGGGGGAGGTGAGCAGTTCTTC	CACSKGLAGGGEQFF
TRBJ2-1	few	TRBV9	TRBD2	TGTGCCAGCAGCGTAGCGGGGGGGCCCGGTGAGCAGTTCTTC	CASSVAGGPGEQFF
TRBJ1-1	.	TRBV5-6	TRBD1	TGTGCCAGCAGCTTTGGACAGGGGGTTGTGAACACTGAAGCTTTCTTT	CASSFGQGVVNTEAFF
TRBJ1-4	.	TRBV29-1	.	TGCAGCGTTGAAGATCTACAGCTTAATGAAAAACTGTTTTTT	CSVEDLQLNEKLFF
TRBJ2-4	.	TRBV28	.	TGTGCCAGCAGCCCTTGGGGAGGAGAGGGAGAGCAGTACTTC	CASSPWGGEGEQYF
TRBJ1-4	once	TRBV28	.	TGTGCCAGCAGTTTAGCTCAGAGAGAAAAACTGTTTTTT	CASSLAQREKLFF
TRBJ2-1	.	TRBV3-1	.	TGTGCCAGCAGAACAGGGCCAACCAATGAGCAGTTCTTC	CASRTGPTNEQFF
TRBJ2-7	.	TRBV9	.	TGTGCCAGCAGCGTAGAGTTCAAGGGCGGAGAGGTCTTCGAGCAGTACTTC	CASSVEFKGGEVFEQYF
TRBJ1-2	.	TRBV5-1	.	TGCGCCAGCAGCGGAGATCCAGAGTATGGCTACACCTTC	CASSGDPEYGYTF
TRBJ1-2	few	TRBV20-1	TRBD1	TGCAGTGCGCCCTACAGGGGCGGCTATGGCTACACCTTC	CSAPYRGGYGYTF
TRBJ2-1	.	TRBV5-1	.	TGCGCCAGCAGCTTGACAGGAATCAATGAGCAGTTCTTC	CASSLTGINEQFF
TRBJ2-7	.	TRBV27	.	TGTGCCAGCAGTTTTTGGGGTTCAAGCTCCTACGAGCAGTACTTC	CASSFWGSSSYEQYF
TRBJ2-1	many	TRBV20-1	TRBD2	TGCAGTGCACCACTAGCGGATAATGAGCAGTTCTTC	CSAPLADNEQFF
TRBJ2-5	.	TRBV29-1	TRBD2	TGCAGCGTTTCCACTAGCGGGAGGGAGGGTGAGCAGTACTTC	CSVSTSGREGEQYF
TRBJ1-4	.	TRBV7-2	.	TGTGCCAGCAGCGATTGGGCTTCTAATGAAAAACTGTTTTTT	CASSDWASNEKLFF